What follows are 32 T cell receptor beta chains derived from one specimen sequenced in a study of T cell clones after liver transplantation. The table came from immunoSEQ multiplex PCR; TCRdb's copy has only in-frame clones and leaves some out. This sample has tens of thousands of clones, with around 78% found just once. Sequencing was performed on CD4+ T cells from blood, taken at the 22-month timepoint. The origin of the receptors is a human patient who received a liver transplant. Some T cells here may be from the graft donor.

This clone showed up many times. V and J are TRBV6-5 and TRBJ2-7; TRBD2 matches 7 bases. Germline CDR1 is MNHEY and CDR2 is SVGAGI. Germline trimming cut 7 bases from V and 3 bases from J; bases unmatched to any gene: 6. This CDR3 is built from 13 residues. CDR3 loop: CASTLSSGYEQYF. CDR3 DNA: TGTGCCAGCACCCTTTCTAGCGGCTACGAGCAGTACTTC.

The chain employs TRBV7-2 and TRBJ2-7; maybe TRBD1 (6 bases). The V gene lost 2 bases and the J gene lost 3 bases, with 11 bases spanning the gap. CDR1 SGHTA and CDR2 FQGNSA come from the germline V gene. The CDR3 consists of 14 residues. CDR3 protein: CASSLTGTNYEQYF. CDR3 coding DNA: TGTGCCAGCAGCTTAACAGGGACCAACTACGAGCAGTACTTC.

This rearrangement joins TRBV6-4 to TRBJ2-1; 10 nucleotides agree with TRBD2. The CDR3 runs to 15 residues. CDR1 is MRHNA and CDR2 is SNTAGT in the germline V gene. Losses at the gene ends were 0 bases for V and 13 bases for J; bases not matched to a gene: 9. The CDR3 sequence is CASSDSPTSGATQFF. CDR3 coding DNA: TGTGCCAGCAGTGACTCGCCTACTAGCGGGGCTACCCAGTTCTTC.

This clone has a handful of counts. The gene calls are TRBV10-2 and TRBJ2-2, with D unresolved. V lost 7 bases, J lost 4 bases, and 7 bases lay in between. The CDR3 consists of 12 residues. CDR1 is WSHSY and CDR2 is SAAADI in the germline V gene. Here the CDR3 DNA reads TGCGCCAGCACCACGGGCACCGGGGAGCTGTTTTTT. It translates to CASTTGTGELFF.

DNA for the CDR3: TGTGCCAGCAGCTCGCAAGAGACCCAGTACTTC. It is translated as CASSSQETQYF. The chain carries TRBV7-2 and TRBJ2-5; no clear D gene. Germline CDR1 is SGHTA and CDR2 is FQGNSA. V gave up 4 bases and J gave up 2 bases, with 2 bases separating them. The CDR3 length is 11 residues. Using reference TRBV7-2 and TRBJ2-5 for the parts outside the CDR3, the full variable domain is GAGVSQSPSNKVTEKGKDVELRCDPISGHTALYWYRQSLGQGLEFLIYFQGNSAPDKSGLPSDRFSAERTGGSVSTLTIQRTQQEDSAVYLCASSSQETQYFGPGTRLLVL.

The chain joins TRBV5-1 to TRBJ1-2; D not resolved. Trimming removed 0 bases from V and 1 base from J, with 7 bases in between. Germline V gene lookup returns CDR1 SGHRS and CDR2 YFSETQ. The CDR3 loop spans 14 amino acids. The CDR3 bases are TGCGCCAGCAGCTTGGGGGCCAATAACTATGGCTACACCTTC. Protein product: CASSLGANNYGYTF. Looking up the rest from reference TRBV5-1 and TRBJ1-2 gives the full variable domain: KAGVTQTPRYLIKTRGQQVTLSCSPISGHRSVSWYQQTPGQGLQFLFEYFSETQRNKGNFPGRFSGRQFSNSRSEMNVSTLELGDSALYLCASSLGANNYGYTFGSGTRLTVV.

The V and J genes are TRBV15 and TRBJ1-4; possibly TRBD1 for D (5 bases). Germline V CDR1 and CDR2: LNHNV, YYDKDF (reference sequence). This CDR3 comprises 15 residues. V lost 0 bases, J lost 8 bases, and 13 bases lay in between. The CDR3 bases are TGTGCCACCAGCAGAGATGGAGCAGGGAACGAAAAACTGTTTTTT. Translating gives CATSRDGAGNEKLFF.

As concerns this clone: Other DNA variants within this sample encode the same CDR3. CDR3 residues: CASTGQGYNEQFF. The CDR3, as DNA: TGTGCCAGTACCGGGCAGGGTTACAATGAGCAGTTCTTC. The J gene is TRBJ2-1, the V gene TRBV19; weak D call: TRBD1 (5 bases). V was trimmed by 7 bases and J by 4 bases, leaving 11 bases between them. There are 13 residues in the CDR3. Germline V gene lookup returns CDR1 LNHDA and CDR2 SQIVND (reference sequence).

This chain joins TRBV15 and TRBJ2-2; 8 bases align to TRBD2. V lost 0 bases and J lost 5; bases outside the gene matches: 2. Germline V gives CDR1 LNHNV, CDR2 YYDKDF (reference sequence). There are 15 residues in the CDR3. The CDR3 coding sequence is TGTGCCACCAGCAGAGATGGCGGGAGGACCGGGGAGCTGTTTTTT. Its translation is CATSRDGGRTGELFF. Full variable domain (missing parts from reference TRBV15 and TRBJ2-2): DAMVIQNPRYQVTQFGKPVTLSCSQTLNHNVMYWYQQKSSQAPKLLFHYYDKDFNNEADTPDNFQSRRPNTSFCFLDIRSPGLGDTAMYLCATSRDGGRTGELFFGEGSRLTVL.

This clone appeared a few times. The chain employs TRBV30 and TRBJ2-7; D possibly corresponds to TRBD1 (6 bases). Germline V gene lookup returns CDR1 GTSNPN and CDR2 SVGIG (reference sequence). The CDR3 has 15 amino acids. V shed 3 bases and J shed 5 bases, with 20 bases lying between them. As DNA, the CDR3 is TGTGCCTGGAGGGCCACAGGGCTTGGGCTCAACGAGCAGTACTTC. Protein: CAWRATGLGLNEQYF.

The rearrangement uses TRBV7-2 and TRBJ2-5; D unresolved. Germline CDR1 reads SGHTA; CDR2 reads FQGNSA. Trimming removed 2 bases at V and 5 bases at J, with 9 bases between. The CDR3 covers 13 residues. The CDR3 loop reads CASSLWGTETQYF. As DNA, the CDR3 is TGTGCCAGCAGCTTATGGGGAACTGAGACCCAGTACTTC.

A word on this clone: An end of the junction does not agree with germline; a read error may underlie this. The chain employs TRBV4-1 and TRBJ2-7; tentatively, D is TRBD1 (6 bases). This CDR3 is 15 amino acids long. CDR1 is MGHRA, CDR2 YSYEKL, per germline. CDR3 nucleotide sequence: TGCGCCAGCAGCTCAGGTCGGGACAAGGCGTACGCGCAGTACTTC. Protein sequence: CASSSGRDKAYAQYF.

The chain couples TRBV18 to TRBJ1-4, with D possibly matching TRBD1 (6 bases). The germline V gene has CDR1 KGHSH and CDR2 LQKENI. V was shortened by 2 bases and J by 10 bases, with 23 bases between the two germline ends. The CDR3 has 17 amino acids. CDR3 sequence reads: CASSPSRTTGAGGKLFF. The DNA for the CDR3 is TGTGCCAGCTCACCAAGCCGGACCACGGGGGCTGGTGGAAAACTGTTTTTT.

This chain connects TRBV2 to TRBJ1-1; maybe TRBD1 (6 bases). The CDR3 runs to 14 residues. Germline V CDR1 and CDR2: SNHLY, FYNNEI. Trimming removed 7 bases at V and 1 base at J, with 13 bases between. CDR3 sequence: CASTEQGSNTEAFF. DNA for the CDR3: TGTGCCAGCACCGAGCAGGGGTCGAACACTGAAGCTTTCTTT.

This clone has a handful of counts. J is TRBJ2-5 and V is TRBV6-1; TRBD2 aligns across 10 bases. V was pared by 5 bases and J by 1 base, with 4 bases of the junction left unmatched. From germline, CDR1 is MNHNS and CDR2 SASEGT. The CDR3 is 15 amino acids. CDR3 DNA sequence: TGTGCCAGCAGTCGGAGCGGGGGGGCCCAAGAGACCCAGTACTTC. Protein product: CASSRSGGAQETQYF.

This chain joins TRBV6-1 and TRBJ2-5; a weak D match, TRBD1 (6 bases). CDR3 size: 13 residues. Germline V lookup: CDR1 MNHNS, CDR2 SASEGT. V was shortened by 1 base and J by 4 bases, with 7 bases between the two germline ends. CDR3 in DNA: TGTGCCAGCAGTGAAGGGGGGCGAGAGACCCAGTACTTC. Protein sequence: CASSEGGRETQYF.

The chain is built from TRBV15 and TRBJ1-3; the D is unclear. The CDR3 covers 13 residues. CDR1 is LNHNV and CDR2 is YYDKDF in the germline V gene (reference sequence). The V and J ends lost 0 bases and 7 bases respectively, with 7 bases between them. CDR3: CATSRDHGNTIYF. The CDR3 bases are TGTGCCACCAGCAGAGATCATGGGAACACCATATATTTT.

The chain combines TRBV6-6 with TRBJ1-1; D is undetermined. V was pared by 10 bases and J by 3 bases, with 6 bases between. The V gene's germline CDR1 is MNHNY and CDR2 SVGAGI (reference sequence). The CDR3 is 10 residues long. CDR3 DNA: TGTGCCACCTCTGACACTGAAGCTTTCTTT. Translating gives CATSDTEAFF.

V is TRBV11-1 and J is TRBJ2-5; a weak D match, TRBD2 (6 bases). The V end lost 2 bases, the J end lost 5 bases, and 12 bases lay between the germline ends. CDR1 is SGHAT and CDR2 is FQDESV in the germline V gene (reference sequence). This CDR3 region has 14 residues. As DNA, the CDR3 is TGTGCCAGCAGCTTAAGTGGGCTAGCGGAGACCCAGTACTTC. Translated, it gives CASSLSGLAETQYF.

This clone was observed a single time. The V and J genes are TRBV19 and TRBJ1-5; D not certain. Trimming took off 4 bases at V and 0 bases at J, with 7 bases between the two ends. The CDR3 totals 14 residues. CDR1 and CDR2 (germline): LNHDA, SQIVND (reference sequence). DNA of the CDR3: TGTGCCAGTAGTAATATCGGTAGCAATCAGCCCCAGCATTTT. Translating it yields CASSNIGSNQPQHF.

The CDR3 nucleotides read TGCAGCGTAACAGGCCACAGGGCCCCGGGGATGCAGGAGACCCAGTACTTC. Protein product: CSVTGHRAPGMQETQYF. The chain employs TRBV29-1 and TRBJ2-5, with D perhaps matching TRBD1 (6 bases). The CDR3 contains 17 residues. CDR1 and CDR2 from the germline V gene are SQVTM and ANQGSEA. V was shortened by 6 bases and J by 5 bases, with 28 bases between the two germline ends.

J is TRBJ1-2 and V is TRBV4-2, with TRBD1 matching 7 bases. The CDR3 consists of 16 residues. Germline lookup yields CDR1 LGHNA and CDR2 YNFKEQ. V trimming: 4 bases; J trimming: 11 bases; junction bases outside the gene matches: 19. The CDR3 loop is CASSPGTAPGHLYYTF. The CDR3 region has the DNA TGTGCCAGCAGCCCCGGGACAGCTCCTGGCCACCTTTATTACACCTTC.

This clone was recorded once. V gene TRBV28 combines with J gene TRBJ2-7; a weak D match, TRBD2 (6 bases). V was trimmed by 10 bases and J by 2 bases, leaving 9 bases between them. This CDR3 comprises 11 residues. CDR1 MDHEN and CDR2 SYDVKM come from the germline V gene. The CDR3 coding sequence is TGTGCCACCCGGGGGACCTACGAGCAGTACTTC. Its protein product is CATRGTYEQYF.

The rearrangement uses TRBV7-9 and TRBJ1-4; maybe TRBD1 (5 bases). V lost 5 bases and J lost 8, with 18 bases in between. The CDR3 consists of 15 residues. Germline V CDR1 and CDR2: SEHNR, FQNEAQ (reference sequence). Here the CDR3 DNA reads TGTGCCAGCAGCCTGGCCCAGGGCGCTCTCGAAAAACTGTTTTTT. Residues: CASSLAQGALEKLFF.

This clone occurred a few times. V usage is TRBV7-8 and J usage is TRBJ2-5; D is unclear. V was cut by 5 bases and J by 2 bases, with 12 bases left in between. Per germline, CDR1 SGHVS and CDR2 FQNEAQ. The length of the CDR3 is 14 residues. The CDR3 loop is CASSPRRSQETQYF. The CDR3 coding sequence is TGTGCCAGCAGCCCAAGACGTTCACAAGAGACCCAGTACTTC. The whole variable domain, filled in from reference TRBV7-8 and TRBJ2-5, reads GAGVSQSPRYKVAKRGQDVALRCDPISGHVSLFWYQQALGQGPEFLTYFQNEAQLDKSGLPSDRFFAERPEGSVSTLKIQRTQQEDSAVYLCASSPRRSQETQYFGPGTRLLVL.

This clone was counted between two and nine times. The chain recombines TRBV30 with TRBJ1-3; D gene ambiguous. Trimming took off 1 base at V and 3 bases at J, with 7 bases between the two ends. In germline, CDR1 is GTSNPN, CDR2 SVGIG (reference sequence). The CDR3 totals 13 residues. DNA of the CDR3: TGTGCCTGGAGTGACGGGTATGGAAACACCATATATTTT. Residues: CAWSDGYGNTIYF.

The rearrangement links TRBV9 to TRBJ2-5; TRBD2 is a possible D gene (5 bases). Trimming cost V 2 bases and J 5 bases, with 10 bases left between them. Germline V CDR1 and CDR2: SGDLS, YYNGEE. CDR3 length: 13 residues. The CDR3 DNA follows: TGTGCCAGCAGCGTCGGGGTACCGGAGACCCAGTACTTC. Protein sequence: CASSVGVPETQYF.

The chain has TRBV5-6 and TRBJ1-3; 7 bases are a match to TRBD1. Germline CDR1 SGHDT, CDR2 YYEEEE. J was trimmed by 0 bases and V by 1 base; bases with no gene match: 10. This CDR3 comprises 18 residues. The CDR3 sequence is CASSLNGRDSDSGNTIYF. For the CDR3, the DNA is TGTGCCAGCAGCTTGAACGGTCGGGACAGCGACTCTGGAAACACCATATATTTT.

The J gene is TRBJ1-1, the V gene TRBV7-2; TRBD1 matches 7 bases. This CDR3 region has 16 residues. Trimming removed 4 bases from V and 1 base from J; junction bases left unmatched: 9. Looked up from germline, CDR1 is SGHTA and CDR2 is FQGNSA. The CDR3 region has the DNA TGTGCCAGCAGCTCAGGATCGGCAGGGGGGAACACTGAAGCTTTCTTT. It codes for CASSSGSAGGNTEAFF. The whole variable domain, remainder taken from reference TRBV7-2 and TRBJ1-1, is GAGVSQSPSNKVTEKGKDVELRCDPISGHTALYWYRQSLGQGLEFLIYFQGNSAPDKSGLPSDRFSAERTGGSVSTLTIQRTQQEDSAVYLCASSSGSAGGNTEAFFGQGTRLTVV.

The genes are TRBV18 and TRBJ1-1; possibly TRBD1 for D (6 bases). V shed 5 bases and J shed 0 bases, with 10 bases lying between them. CDR3 length equals 14 residues. The germline V gene encodes CDR1 KGHSH and CDR2 LQKENI. The CDR3 here is CASSTRTVNTEAFF. CDR3 sequence (DNA): TGTGCCAGCTCAACCAGGACAGTGAACACTGAAGCTTTCTTT.

J is TRBJ2-7 and V is TRBV23-1; the match to TRBD2 covers 10 bases. TRBV23-1 is flagged as an ORF with uncertain function. The CDR3 is 15 residues long. V lost 7 bases and J lost 3; bases outside the gene matches: 9. The CDR3 nucleotides are TGCGCCAGCACCCGGGGACTAGCGCCCTACTACGAGCAGTACTTC. Protein sequence: CASTRGLAPYYEQYF.

The chain uses TRBV5-5 and TRBJ2-7, with 7 bases that match TRBD1. Germline V gives CDR1 SGHKS, CDR2 YYEKEE (reference sequence). The CDR3 has 15 amino acids. J was trimmed by 0 bases and V by 1 base; bases with no gene match: 4. The CDR3 DNA is TGTGCCAGCAGCTTGCGGGACAGAAACTCCTACGAGCAGTACTTC. Amino acids: CASSLRDRNSYEQYF. Using reference TRBV5-5 and TRBJ2-7 for the parts outside the CDR3, the full variable domain is DAGVTQSPTHLIKTRGQQVTLRCSPISGHKSVSWYQQVLGQGPQFIFQYYEKEERGRGNFPDRFSARQFPNYSSELNVNALLLGDSALYLCASSLRDRNSYEQYFGPGTRLTVT.